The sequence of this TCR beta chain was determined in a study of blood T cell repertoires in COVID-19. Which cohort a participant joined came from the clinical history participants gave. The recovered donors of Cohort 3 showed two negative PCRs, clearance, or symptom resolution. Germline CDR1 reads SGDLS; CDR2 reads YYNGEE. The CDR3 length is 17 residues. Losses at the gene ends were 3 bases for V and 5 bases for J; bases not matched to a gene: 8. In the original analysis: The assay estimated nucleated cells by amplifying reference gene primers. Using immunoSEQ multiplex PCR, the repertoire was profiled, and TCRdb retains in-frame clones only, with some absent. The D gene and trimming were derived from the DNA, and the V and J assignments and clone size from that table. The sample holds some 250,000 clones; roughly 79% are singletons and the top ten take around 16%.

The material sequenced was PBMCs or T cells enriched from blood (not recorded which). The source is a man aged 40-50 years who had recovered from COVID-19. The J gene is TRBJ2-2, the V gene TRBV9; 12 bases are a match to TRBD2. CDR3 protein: CASSAPVTSGRTGELFF. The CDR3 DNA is TGTGCCAGCAGCGCCCCCGTGACTAGCGGGAGAACCGGGGAGCTGTTTTTT.